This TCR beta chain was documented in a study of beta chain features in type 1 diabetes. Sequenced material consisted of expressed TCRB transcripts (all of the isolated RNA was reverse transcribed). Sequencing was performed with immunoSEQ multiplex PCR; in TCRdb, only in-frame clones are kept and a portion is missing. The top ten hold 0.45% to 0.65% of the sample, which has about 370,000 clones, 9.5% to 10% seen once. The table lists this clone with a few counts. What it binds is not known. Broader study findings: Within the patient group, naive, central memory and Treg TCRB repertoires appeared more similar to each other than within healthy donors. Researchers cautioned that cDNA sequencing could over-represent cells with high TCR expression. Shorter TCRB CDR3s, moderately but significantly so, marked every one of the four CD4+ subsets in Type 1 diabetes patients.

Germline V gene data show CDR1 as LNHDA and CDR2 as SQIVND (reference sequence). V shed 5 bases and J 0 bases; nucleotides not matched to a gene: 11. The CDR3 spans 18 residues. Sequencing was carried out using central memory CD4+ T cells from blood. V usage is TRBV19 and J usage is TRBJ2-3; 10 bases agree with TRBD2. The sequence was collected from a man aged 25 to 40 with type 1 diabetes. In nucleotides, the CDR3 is TGTGCCAGTAGTCCGCGGGGGCTAGCGGGAGCCAGCACAGATACGCAGTATTTT. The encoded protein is CASSPRGLAGASTDTQYF.